This TCR beta chain was retrieved from a study of shared clonotypes between healthy human individuals. Study context: Those who served as donors were two women and a few men between the ages of 18 and 49.

With 5 bases clipped from V and 0 bases from J, the junction kept 4 bases outside the gene matches. Germline V gives CDR1 PRHDT, CDR2 FYEKMQ (reference sequence). This CDR3 has 14 amino acids. The naive CD8 subset, CD45RO-negative cells positively selected for CCR7, excluded terminally differentiated effector memory CD45RA+ cells. Sequenced by immunoSEQ multiplex PCR; TCRdb stores in-frame clones only, minus some. This repertoire shows more than 2 million clones, about 95% found once; its top ten account for 0.85% to 1.3%. The chain employs TRBV13 and TRBJ2-7; 7 bases align to TRBD2. The receptor comes from a man aged 18 to 29 in good health. Sample: naive CD8+ T cells sorted from blood. CDR3 in DNA: TGTGCCAGCAGCAGGAGCGGGGTCTCCTACGAGCAGTACTTC. It yields the protein CASSRSGVSYEQYF.